This TCR beta chain was documented in a study of blood T cell repertoires in COVID-19. CDR3 length: 13 amino acids. Germline V lookup: CDR1 SGHVS, CDR2 FQNEAQ. Trimming shortened V by 4 bases and J by 3 bases, and 9 bases separated the two germline ends. Under the authors' procedure: The authors estimated nucleated cell counts from reference gene primer amplification. Clones were sequenced by immunoSEQ multiplex PCR, and TCRdb holds only the in-frame ones, with some missing. V and J calls plus clone size are reproduced from that table; the DNA served to infer D and trimming. Among about 190,000 clones listed, more than 65% were seen once.

This clonotype was obtained from a woman of 80 years or more with active or convalescent COVID-19. The chain recombines TRBV7-8 with TRBJ1-2; D possibly corresponds to TRBD1 (6 bases). Source material: peripheral blood. The CDR3 coding sequence is TGTGCCAGCAGCTCGGACAGAGACTATGGCTACACCTTC. Its protein is CASSSDRDYGYTF.